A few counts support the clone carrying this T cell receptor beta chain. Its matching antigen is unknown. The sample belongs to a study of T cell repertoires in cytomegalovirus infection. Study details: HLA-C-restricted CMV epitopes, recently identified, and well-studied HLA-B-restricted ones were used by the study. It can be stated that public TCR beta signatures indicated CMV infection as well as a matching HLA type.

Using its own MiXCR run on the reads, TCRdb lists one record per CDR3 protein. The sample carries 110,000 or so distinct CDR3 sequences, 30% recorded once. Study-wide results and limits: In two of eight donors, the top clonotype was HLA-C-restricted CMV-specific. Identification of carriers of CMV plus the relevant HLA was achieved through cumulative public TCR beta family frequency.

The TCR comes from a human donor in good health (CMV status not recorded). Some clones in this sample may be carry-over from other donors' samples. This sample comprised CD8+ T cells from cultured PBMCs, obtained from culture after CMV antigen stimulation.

CDR3: CSAARETQYF. The CDR3, as DNA: TGCAGCGCGGCGAGAGAGACCCAGTACTTC. The V and J genes are TRBV29-1 and TRBJ2-5; D call uncertain. With 7 bases removed from V and 4 bases from J, the gap between germline ends came to 7 bases. Germline CDR1 is SQVTM and CDR2 is ANQGSEA. This CDR3 is 10 amino acids long.